Below are 18 T cell receptor beta chains sequenced from a single sample in a study of control samples from healthy donors and cancer patients. The data were produced by immunoSEQ multiplex PCR, yet TCRdb's version contains in-frame clones alone and is incomplete. Among some 110,000 clones listed, more than 75% were seen once. The material sequenced was blood. These receptors were obtained from a woman aged 70 to 79 in good health.

The CDR3 nucleotides are TGTGCCATCAGTGAATTCAGCTACGAGCAGTACTTC. Protein product: CAISEFSYEQYF. The chain uses TRBV10-3 and TRBJ2-7, with D uncertain. Per the germline V gene, CDR1 is ENHRY and CDR2 is SYGVKD. The CDR3 is 12 residues long. Trimming left V 3 bases short and J 3 bases short, with 6 bases between.

The chain couples TRBV7-2 to TRBJ1-3; no clear D. CDR1 is SGHTA and CDR2 is FQGNSA in the germline V gene. The length of the CDR3 is 16 residues. The V end lost 1 base, the J end lost 2 bases, and 12 bases lay between the germline ends. CDR3 sequence reads: CASSLGQVAAGNTIYF. For the CDR3, the DNA is TGTGCCAGCAGCTTAGGGCAGGTGGCGGCTGGAAACACCATATATTTT.

This chain uses TRBV24-1 with TRBJ2-5; D perhaps matches TRBD1 (6 bases). Between the trimmed V and J ends, which lost 2 bases and 5 bases, there was a span of 11 bases. Germline assignment: CDR1 KGHDR and CDR2 SFDVKD. This CDR3 region has 14 residues. The DNA for the CDR3 is TGTGCCACCAGTGATTCCACAGGGATTGAGACCCAGTACTTC. Translation gives CATSDSTGIETQYF.

This clone was found a few times. The chain carries TRBV9 and TRBJ2-5; tentatively, D is TRBD2 (6 bases). CDR1 and CDR2 (germline): SGDLS, YYNGEE. The ends were cut back, 0 bases at V and 5 bases at J, with 17 bases in the middle. This CDR3 spans 16 amino acids. The DNA for the CDR3 is TGTGCCAGCAGCGTAGGGGGGGACCCCGTGGGGGAGACCCAGTACTTC. Translating gives CASSVGGDPVGETQYF.

The V and J genes are TRBV5-4 and TRBJ2-1; TRBD1 matches at 7 bases. The germline CDR1 and CDR2 sequences are SGHNT and YYREEE (reference sequence). CDR3 length equals 15 residues. V lost 4 bases and J lost 4; bases outside the gene matches: 8. The CDR3: CASSTGTALYNEQFF. CDR3 in DNA: TGTGCCAGCAGCACAGGGACAGCCTTATACAATGAGCAGTTCTTC.

The chain is built from TRBV3-1 (or the pseudogene TRBV3-2) and TRBJ1-6; the D is unclear. Germline V gene lookup returns CDR1 LGHDT and CDR2 YNNKEL (reference sequence). V was clipped by 0 bases and J by 14 bases, with 14 bases between them. This CDR3 spans 14 amino acids. The chain's CDR3 is CASSQDLSRSALHF. DNA for the CDR3: TGTGCCAGCAGCCAAGATTTGAGCCGATCGGCCCTCCACTTT.

The chain carries TRBV4-1 and TRBJ1-5, with TRBD1 matching 11 bases. V gave up 4 bases and J gave up 7 bases; unmatched junction bases: 6. The CDR3 contains 15 residues. Germline CDR1 reads MGHRA; CDR2 reads YSYEKL. The CDR3 bases are TGCGCCAGCAGCCGAGGGACAGGGGGGGAGCAGCCCCAGCATTTT. Translation: CASSRGTGGEQPQHF.

This chain uses TRBV4-2 with TRBJ2-1; D remains ambiguous. CDR1 LGHNA and CDR2 YNFKEQ come from the germline V gene. The CDR3 extends over 18 amino acids. Trimming left V 0 bases short and J 0 bases short, with 15 bases between. CDR3 bases: TGTGCCAGCAGCCAAGATTTCTCCTTTTCCACCTCCTACAATGAGCAGTTCTTC. It codes for CASSQDFSFSTSYNEQFF.

Concerning this clone itself: At one of its ends the junction is not consistent with the germline gene, which may arise from a read error. The chain combines TRBV2 with TRBJ1-2; D gene unclear. Germline lookup yields CDR1 SNHLY and CDR2 FYNNEI. The CDR3 sequence is 12 residues long. The CDR3 DNA follows: TGTGCCAGCAGTGAAGCCCCTCCTAATACTGCCTTC. It yields the protein CASSEAPPNTAF.

The V and J genes are TRBV4-1 and TRBJ2-5; 7 positions agree with TRBD2. V was pared by 2 bases and J by 7 bases, with 13 bases of the junction left unmatched. The CDR3 spans 16 residues. Germline V gene lookup returns CDR1 MGHRA and CDR2 YSYEKL. CDR3 in amino acids: CASSQKVGTAGVTQYF. DNA for the CDR3: TGCGCCAGCAGCCAAAAGGTGGGGACGGCGGGGGTGACCCAGTACTTC.

The chain couples TRBV5-1 to TRBJ2-5; unclear D gene. The germline V gene encodes CDR1 SGHRS and CDR2 YFSETQ. The length of the CDR3 is 13 residues. V lost 0 bases to trimming and J lost 3 bases, with 6 bases between them. CDR3 protein: CASSLDRKETQYF. The CDR3 nucleotides are TGCGCCAGCAGCTTGGACAGAAAAGAGACCCAGTACTTC.

This chain links TRBV24-1 with TRBJ1-2; 8 bases align to TRBD1. Germline V lookup: CDR1 KGHDR, CDR2 SFDVKD. The CDR3 sequence is 13 residues long. V gave up 2 bases and J gave up 6 bases; unmatched junction bases: 1. The chain's CDR3 is CATSDWTGNGYTF. The DNA for the CDR3 is TGTGCCACCAGTGATTGGACAGGGAATGGCTACACCTTC.

The chain links TRBV9 to TRBJ1-5; D possibly corresponds to TRBD1 (6 bases). The germline V gene encodes CDR1 SGDLS and CDR2 YYNGEE. The CDR3 totals 15 residues. The ends were cut back, 3 bases at V and 7 bases at J, with 17 bases in the middle. The CDR3 nucleotides read TGTGCCAGCAGCGGGGAACCACAGGGTGGGCAGCCCCAGCATTTT. As protein: CASSGEPQGGQPQHF.

This clone was seen only once. The chain links TRBV18 to TRBJ2-5; unclear D gene. The germline CDR1 and CDR2 sequences are KGHSH and LQKENI. Trimming removed 6 bases from V and 1 base from J, with 9 bases in between. There are 13 residues in the CDR3. As DNA, the CDR3 is TGTGCCAGCTCGTGGACCGTCCAAGAGACCCAGTACTTC. It encodes CASSWTVQETQYF.

The chain recombines TRBV7-8 with TRBJ1-1, with D uncertain. V lost 4 bases, J lost 0 bases, and 15 bases lay in between. CDR1 and CDR2 (germline): SGHVS, FQNEAQ. The length of the CDR3 is 16 residues. The chain's CDR3 is CASSSLSGTMNTEAFF. CDR3 sequence (DNA): TGTGCCAGCAGCTCCCTTTCCGGCACCATGAACACTGAAGCTTTCTTT.

V gene TRBV6-2 or TRBV6-3 combines with J gene TRBJ1-1, with D possibly being TRBD1 (6 bases). Germline V gene sequence: CDR1 MNHEY, CDR2 SVGEGT. The CDR3 is made up of 16 amino acids. V lost 2 bases and J 0 bases, leaving 13 bases between the germline ends. CDR3 sequence reads: CASSYHGQNMNTEAFF. CDR3 in DNA: TGTGCCAGCAGTTACCACGGACAGAACATGAACACTGAAGCTTTCTTT.

CDR3 bases: TGTGCCAGCAGACTCGGGTCTGGCGGAACACCCCTCCACTTT. Amino acid sequence: CASRLGSGGTPLHF. J is TRBJ1-6 and V is TRBV6-5, with D unclear. The V end was cut by 6 bases, the J end by 11 bases, with 17 bases between. The CDR3 contains 14 residues. Germline V gives CDR1 MNHEY, CDR2 SVGAGI.

This clone was picked up one time. The chain has TRBV4-3 and TRBJ1-4; 7 nucleotides agree with TRBD1. Germline V gene data show CDR1 as LGHNA and CDR2 as YSLEER. This CDR3 spans 16 amino acids. J lost 2 bases, V lost 5 bases, and 8 bases had no gene match. In DNA, the CDR3 is TGCGCCAGCAGCAAGCAGGGGGAGGGGACTAATGAAAAACTGTTTTTT. Translated: CASSKQGEGTNEKLFF.